These 26 T cell receptor beta chains came from one sample sequenced in a study of OX40 agonist ivuxolimab in advanced cancers. Libraries were prepared by immunoSEQ multiplex PCR; TCRdb keeps only in-frame clonotypes and omits some of them. Among approximately 82,000 clones listed, about 90% were seen once. The source was CD4+ or CD8+ T cells sorted from blood, collected in a trial of the OX40 agonist ivuxolimab. Receptors originate from an adult with an advanced solid tumor such as melanoma, head and neck, liver or kidney cancer.

This clone was counted between two and nine times. This sequence joins TRBV4-2 and TRBJ1-3; no clear D gene. The CDR3 is 13 amino acids. The V gene's germline CDR1 is LGHNA and CDR2 YNFKEQ. V shed 4 bases and J shed 1 base, with 5 bases lying between them. The CDR3 spells CASSRESGNTIYF. The CDR3 nucleotides are TGTGCCAGCAGCCGCGAGTCTGGAAACACCATATATTTT.

Only a few counts were recorded for this clone. Written as DNA, the CDR3 is TGTGCCACCGCAGCGGGGAAAGATTACACTGAAGCTTTCTTT. This codes for CATAAGKDYTEAFF. The V and J genes are TRBV10-3 and TRBJ1-1, with D unclear. This CDR3 spans 14 amino acids. The V gene lost 10 bases and the J gene lost 3 bases, with 18 bases spanning the gap. Looked up from germline, CDR1 is ENHRY and CDR2 is SYGVKD.

The table lists this clone with a count of one. The rearrangement joins TRBV11-2 to TRBJ2-7; 12 bases map to TRBD2. This CDR3 spans 14 amino acids. The germline V gene encodes CDR1 SGHAT and CDR2 FQNNGV. V was clipped by 3 bases and J by 5 bases; unmatched bases: 2. The CDR3 nucleotides are TGTGCCAGCAGCTTTCGACTAGCGGGAGACGAGCAGTACTTC. This translates into CASSFRLAGDEQYF.

The chain uses TRBV6-1 and TRBJ1-1, with D possibly matching TRBD1 (6 bases). Per germline, CDR1 MNHNS and CDR2 SASEGT. CDR3 size: 13 residues. V lost 6 bases and J lost 3, with 11 bases in between. CDR3 in DNA: TGTGCCAGCAGACCAGGGGAGGACACTGAAGCTTTCTTT. Amino acids: CASRPGEDTEAFF.

This clone was seen many times. The rearrangement uses TRBV11-1 and TRBJ2-7; D may be TRBD2 (6 bases). Germline CDR1 SGHAT, CDR2 FQDESV (reference sequence). Trimming stripped 1 base from V and 4 bases from J, with 14 bases between. The CDR3 runs 15 residues. DNA for the CDR3: TGTGCCAGCAGCTTAGGAGGGAGGTCTCAGTACGAGCAGTACTTC. It is translated as CASSLGGRSQYEQYF. Filled out from reference TRBV11-1 and TRBJ2-7, the complete variable domain reads EAEVAQSPRYKITEKSQAVAFWCDPISGHATLYWYRQILGQGPELLVQFQDESVVDDSQLPKDRFSAERLKGVDSTLKIQPAELGDSAMYLCASSLGGRSQYEQYFGPGTRLTVT.

The J gene is TRBJ2-3, the V gene TRBV5-4; TRBD2 agrees at 8 bases. The V gene end was trimmed by 2 bases and the J gene end by 4 bases; junction bases not matched to a gene: 6. From germline, CDR1 is SGHNT and CDR2 YYREEE (reference sequence). This CDR3 has 15 amino acids. DNA of the CDR3: TGTGCCAGCAGCTTTCGGGCGGGGGGCCCAGATACGCAGTATTTT. Its translation: CASSFRAGGPDTQYF.

The chain joins TRBV10-2 to TRBJ1-5; D ambiguous. CDR1 is WSHSY, CDR2 SAAADI, per germline. Trimming removed 5 bases at V and 7 bases at J, with 9 bases between. The CDR3 runs 12 residues. CDR3 sequence reads: CASSRVSQPQHF. The CDR3 coding sequence is TGCGCCAGCAGTCGGGTTTCGCAGCCCCAGCATTTT.

The CDR3 bases are TGTGCCATCACGGACTCGCGGGCCGCGGAGCAGTTCTTC. Encoded protein: CAITDSRAAEQFF. This chain uses TRBV10-3 with TRBJ2-1; tentative D call: TRBD2 (5 bases). The V gene's germline CDR1 is ENHRY and CDR2 SYGVKD. CDR3 length: 13 residues. Trimming removed 7 bases at V and 10 bases at J, with 17 bases between.

This clone has only a few counts. The chain carries TRBV9 and TRBJ1-1; D may be TRBD1 (6 bases). Trimming cost V 0 bases and J 3 bases, with 12 bases left between them. Germline V gives CDR1 SGDLS, CDR2 YYNGEE. The CDR3 has 15 amino acids. Here the CDR3 DNA reads TGTGCCAGCAGCGTAGAGGGGGGCGCATACACTGAAGCTTTCTTT. It is translated as CASSVEGGAYTEAFF.

This rearrangement joins TRBV28 to TRBJ2-3, with D maybe TRBD2 (5 bases). The germline gives CDR1 MDHEN, CDR2 SYDVKM. There are 13 residues in the CDR3. V was pared by 6 bases and J by 5 bases, with 12 bases between. The CDR3 bases are TGTGCCAGCAGCCCCCGAGCGGTAGATACGCAGTATTTT. It translates to CASSPRAVDTQYF.

The genes are TRBV14 and TRBJ2-2; D uncertain. Germline V gene lookup returns CDR1 SGHDN and CDR2 FVKESK. The CDR3 runs to 16 residues. Trimming cost V 1 base and J 7 bases, with 16 bases left between them. This CDR3 reads CASSQGDLPWGGELFF. DNA of the CDR3: TGTGCCAGCAGCCAAGGCGACTTACCGTGGGGCGGGGAGCTGTTTTTT.

This clone was picked up one time. This rearrangement joins TRBV18 to TRBJ2-3, with TRBD1 identical over 8 bases. This CDR3 region has 16 residues. Trimming at V came to 5 bases and at J to 2 bases, leaving 9 bases not matched to a gene. CDR1 KGHSH and CDR2 LQKENI come from the germline V gene. CDR3 DNA sequence: TGTGCCAGCTCATCCTGGGACAGGACCTACACAGATACGCAGTATTTT. Its protein product is CASSSWDRTYTDTQYF.

The chain carries TRBV6-1 and TRBJ1-1; D remains unclear. Germline V lookup: CDR1 MNHNS, CDR2 SASEGT. The V and J ends lost 7 bases and 2 bases respectively, with 11 bases between them. CDR3 length: 13 amino acids. The CDR3 sequence: CASKLNLNTEAFF. CDR3 nucleotide sequence: TGTGCCAGCAAACTGAACTTAAACACTGAAGCTTTCTTT.

The rearrangement joins TRBV6-1 to TRBJ1-1, with D perhaps TRBD1 (6 bases). Germline V gene lookup returns CDR1 MNHNS and CDR2 SASEGT. This CDR3 is built from 14 residues. Trimming cost V 7 bases and J 5 bases, with 17 bases left between them. The CDR3 loop is CASILTQGGTEAFF. The CDR3 bases are TGTGCCAGCATTTTGACACAGGGAGGTACTGAAGCTTTCTTT.

The CDR3 nucleotides are TGCGCCAGCAGCTTGGCGACGGCAGGGTTGACCTACGAGCAGTACTTC. It encodes CASSLATAGLTYEQYF. The rearrangement links TRBV5-1 to TRBJ2-7, with D perhaps matching TRBD1 (5 bases). Deletions cut 0 bases from V and 2 bases from J, with 15 bases between. This CDR3 region has 16 residues. Germline V lookup: CDR1 SGHRS, CDR2 YFSETQ. Using reference TRBV5-1 and TRBJ2-7 for the parts outside the CDR3, the full variable domain is KAGVTQTPRYLIKTRGQQVTLSCSPISGHRSVSWYQQTPGQGLQFLFEYFSETQRNKGNFPGRFSGRQFSNSRSEMNVSTLELGDSALYLCASSLATAGLTYEQYFGPGTRLTVT.

The genes are TRBV7-9 and TRBJ1-2; D might be TRBD1 (5 bases). Per the germline V gene, CDR1 is SEHNR and CDR2 is FQNEAQ (reference sequence). The CDR3 length is 13 residues. Between the trimmed V and J ends, which lost 5 bases and 4 bases, there was a span of 11 bases. The CDR3 reads CASSQIQGYGYTF. In DNA, the CDR3 is TGTGCCAGCAGCCAGATTCAGGGCTATGGCTACACCTTC.

The V gene is TRBV13, the J gene TRBJ2-1; a weak D match, TRBD1 (6 bases). Trimming stripped 5 bases from V and 5 bases from J, with 19 bases between. Germline V gene sequence: CDR1 PRHDT, CDR2 FYEKMQ (reference sequence). The CDR3 runs to 16 residues. The CDR3 DNA follows: TGTGCCAGCAGCACCCGGACAGCAAATATTAACAATGAGCAGTTCTTC. Amino acids: CASSTRTANINNEQFF. Drawing the rest from reference TRBV13 and TRBJ2-1, the complete variable domain is AAGVIQSPRHLIKEKRETATLKCYPIPRHDTVYWYQQGPGQDPQFLISFYEKMQSDKGSIPDRFSAQQFSDYHSELNMSSLELGDSALYFCASSTRTANINNEQFFGPGTRLTVL.

V gene TRBV5-1 combines with J gene TRBJ2-5; weak D call: TRBD2 (7 bases). V lost 0 bases to trimming and J lost 4 bases, with 13 bases between them. Germline CDR1 SGHRS, CDR2 YFSETQ. The CDR3 runs 15 residues. The CDR3 sequence: CASSLVGGGGETQYF. Here the CDR3 DNA reads TGCGCCAGCAGCTTGGTAGGGGGAGGGGGAGAGACCCAGTACTTC.

The chain couples TRBV5-1 to TRBJ2-3; possible D gene TRBD2, 5 bases. V was cut by 3 bases and J by 4 bases, with 9 bases left in between. Germline CDR1 reads SGHRS; CDR2 reads YFSETQ. The CDR3 consists of 13 residues. CDR3 sequence (DNA): TGCGCCAGCAGCTGGACTGGTGCAGATACGCAGTATTTT. Encoded protein: CASSWTGADTQYF.

The genes are TRBV29-1 and TRBJ1-1, with TRBD1 matching over 8 bases. This CDR3 has 14 residues. Germline CDR1 SQVTM, CDR2 ANQGSEA. With 2 bases clipped from V and 12 bases from J, the junction kept 14 bases outside the gene matches. The CDR3 protein is CSVESTWDRSVPFF. CDR3 nucleotide sequence: TGCAGCGTTGAAAGTACTTGGGACAGGTCCGTTCCTTTCTTT. Full variable domain (outside the CDR3, taken from reference TRBV29-1 and TRBJ1-1): SAVISQKPSRDICQRGTSLTIQCQVDSQVTMMFWYRQQPGQSLTLIATANQGSEATYESGFVIDKFPISRPNLTFSTLTVSNMSPEDSSIYLCSVESTWDRSVPFFGQGTRLTVV.

This chain connects TRBV6-5 to TRBJ2-3; 7 positions agree with TRBD2. Germline V gene lookup returns CDR1 MNHEY and CDR2 SVGAGI. This CDR3 is 16 amino acids long. V dropped 3 bases and J dropped 0; count of bases not matched to a gene: 6. This CDR3 reads CASSYFGRTSTDTQYF. CDR3 DNA sequence: TGTGCCAGCAGTTATTTCGGGAGGACGAGCACAGATACGCAGTATTTT.

The chain combines TRBV28 with TRBJ1-1; D ambiguous. The ends were cut back, 6 bases at V and 1 base at J, with 3 bases in the middle. The germline gives CDR1 MDHEN, CDR2 SYDVKM. The length of the CDR3 is 11 residues. Here the CDR3 reads CASRGNTEAFF. CDR3 nucleotides: TGTGCCAGCAGGGGGAACACTGAAGCTTTCTTT. Complete variable domain (other parts from reference TRBV28 and TRBJ1-1): DVKVTQSSRYLVKRTGEKVFLECVQDMDHENMFWYRQDPGLGLRLIYFSYDVKMKEKGDIPEGYSVSREKKERFSLILESASTNQTSMYLCASRGNTEAFFGQGTRLTVV.

The CDR3 is CASSIQLAGPRGEQFF. CDR3 DNA: TGTGCCAGTAGTATACAGCTAGCGGGCCCCCGGGGTGAGCAGTTCTTC. The chain combines TRBV19 with TRBJ2-1; TRBD2 matches 8 bases. This CDR3 has 16 amino acids. CDR1 and CDR2 (germline): LNHDA, SQIVND (reference sequence). The trim removed 2 bases at V and 9 bases at J, leaving 12 bases unmatched.

The chain is built from TRBV5-1 and TRBJ2-7, with 9 nucleotides matching TRBD1. CDR3 length: 14 amino acids. J was trimmed by 3 bases and V by 4 bases; bases with no gene match: 5. Per the germline V gene, CDR1 is SGHRS and CDR2 is YFSETQ. The CDR3 DNA follows: TGCGCCAGCAGCACCTCGGGACAGGGCTACGAGCAGTACTTC. Its translation is CASSTSGQGYEQYF.

The V call is TRBV7-9, the J call TRBJ2-3; 11 positions match TRBD2. V dropped 8 bases and J dropped 4; count of bases not matched to a gene: 8. Looked up from germline, CDR1 is SEHNR and CDR2 is FQNEAQ (reference sequence). This CDR3 is built from 15 residues. CDR3 in DNA: TGTGCCAGCGCCTCGCTAGCGGGAGGTCCAGATACGCAGTATTTT. It yields the protein CASASLAGGPDTQYF.

The genes are TRBV15 and TRBJ2-2, with 12 bases identical to TRBD2. Germline loops: CDR1 LNHNV, CDR2 YYDKDF (reference sequence). The CDR3 totals 15 residues. Trimming cost V 6 bases and J 4 bases; bases outside gene matches: 3. CDR3: CATREGLAGTGELFF. The CDR3, as DNA: TGTGCCACCAGAGAGGGACTAGCGGGCACCGGGGAGCTGTTTTTT. The complete variable domain, with remaining parts taken from reference TRBV15 and TRBJ2-2, reads DAMVIQNPRYQVTQFGKPVTLSCSQTLNHNVMYWYQQKSSQAPKLLFHYYDKDFNNEADTPDNFQSRRPNTSFCFLDIRSPGLGDTAMYLCATREGLAGTGELFFGEGSRLTVL.